A single sample is the source of the 24 T cell receptor beta chains below, sequenced in a study of T cell responses to AZD1222 COVID-19 vaccine. This table comes from immunoSEQ multiplex PCR, and its TCRdb copy is limited to in-frame clones, with some not included. Of under 170,000 clones in the sample, less than 95% are singletons; the top ten hold roughly 1.3%. Sequencing used peripheral blood, obtained on day 0 of AZD1222 vaccination. Receptors originate from an adult in good health.

The chain links TRBV3-1 (or the pseudogene TRBV3-2) to TRBJ1-4; D unclear. The germline CDR1 and CDR2 sequences are LGHDT and YNNKEL (reference sequence). The CDR3 loop spans 15 amino acids. Trimming stripped 2 bases from V and 7 bases from J, with 14 bases between. As DNA, the CDR3 is TGTGCCAGCAGCCAAAAGGTGTATGGTTTTGAAAAACTGTTTTTT. Translation: CASSQKVYGFEKLFF.

The genes are TRBV6-5 and TRBJ2-7, with D unresolved. The CDR3 contains 14 residues. Germline V gene sequence: CDR1 MNHEY, CDR2 SVGAGI. V lost 0 bases and J 4 bases, leaving 10 bases between the germline ends. The CDR3 reads CASSYSKVGYEQYV. The CDR3 DNA follows: TGTGCCAGCAGTTACTCGAAGGTCGGGTACGAGCAGTACGTC.

This clone was seen once. CDR3 coding DNA: TGTGCCAGTAGTGCCGGGACAGGGGGCTACAATGAGCAGTTCTTC. It specifies CASSAGTGGYNEQFF. V usage is TRBV19 and J usage is TRBJ2-1, with 11 nucleotides matching TRBD1. The V gene end was trimmed by 5 bases and the J gene end by 3 bases; junction bases not matched to a gene: 3. CDR3 length: 15 amino acids. CDR1 is LNHDA and CDR2 is SQIVND in the germline V gene (reference sequence).

The rearrangement uses TRBV5-5 and TRBJ1-4; D gene ambiguous. Germline V gene data show CDR1 as SGHKS and CDR2 as YYEKEE (reference sequence). The V end lost 2 bases, the J end lost 4 bases, and 12 bases lay between the germline ends. The CDR3 consists of 15 residues. The CDR3 reads CASSFRESVNEKLFF. The CDR3 DNA follows: TGTGCCAGCAGCTTTCGCGAGTCGGTTAATGAAAAACTGTTTTTT.

A note on this clone: Other DNA sequences of this sample code for an identical CDR3. The V and J genes are TRBV28 and TRBJ1-1; the D is unclear. Germline lookup yields CDR1 MDHEN and CDR2 SYDVKM. Trimming took off 2 bases at V and 5 bases at J, with 6 bases between the two ends. The CDR3 runs to 12 residues. The CDR3: CASSLVGTEAFF. The CDR3 DNA reads TGTGCCAGCAGTTTAGTAGGAACTGAAGCTTTCTTT.

The chain recombines TRBV18 with TRBJ1-2; tentative D call: TRBD1 (5 bases). CDR3 length: 15 amino acids. V lost 3 bases and J lost 2, with 13 bases in between. Germline values: CDR1 KGHSH, CDR2 LQKENI. The CDR3 DNA follows: TGTGCCAGCTCACCTGGAACCAGGGAAAACTATGGCTACACCTTC. Its protein is CASSPGTRENYGYTF.

This clone is a singleton in its sample. J is TRBJ2-3 and V is TRBV7-2, with a possible D match to TRBD2 (5 bases). V was trimmed by 5 bases and J by 0 bases, leaving 12 bases between them. Germline CDR1 and CDR2: SGHTA and FQGNSA. The CDR3 extends over 15 amino acids. The CDR3 bases are TGTGCCAGCAGCCAGGTCCCGGGGAGCACAGATACGCAGTATTTT. It specifies CASSQVPGSTDTQYF.

V is TRBV5-1 and J is TRBJ1-1; 8 nucleotides agree with TRBD1. The CDR3 is 16 amino acids. J was trimmed by 5 bases and V by 1 base; bases with no gene match: 10. Germline V gene sequence: CDR1 SGHRS, CDR2 YFSETQ. Here the CDR3 DNA reads TGCGCCAGCAGCTTGTATTTCCAGGGGGCACGGACTGAAGCTTTCTTT. It specifies CASSLYFQGARTEAFF.

The chain joins TRBV4-1 to TRBJ2-3; 12 nucleotides line up with TRBD2. Germline CDR1 and CDR2: MGHRA and YSYEKL. The trim removed 1 base at V and 0 bases at J, leaving 5 bases unmatched. The CDR3 spans 18 residues. CDR3 DNA sequence: TGCGCCAGCAGCCAAGGGACTAGCGGGGTCACTAGCACAGATACGCAGTATTTT. It yields the protein CASSQGTSGVTSTDTQYF.

This chain connects TRBV27 to TRBJ1-5, with D hard to call. Germline loops: CDR1 MNHEY, CDR2 SMNVEV (reference sequence). The CDR3 has 13 amino acids. Trimming shortened V by 2 bases and J by 7 bases, and 9 bases separated the two germline ends. CDR3 DNA: TGTGCCAGCAGTTTAGGAGCAAAACAGCCCCAGCATTTT. Encoded protein: CASSLGAKQPQHF.

The CDR3 is CASSPSNGGELFF. The DNA of the CDR3 is TGCGCCAGCAGCCCCAGTAACGGCGGGGAGCTGTTTTTT. V gene TRBV4-1 combines with J gene TRBJ2-2; D unclear. The CDR3 is 13 amino acids. Trimming left V 4 bases short and J 7 bases short, with 10 bases between. Germline values: CDR1 MGHRA, CDR2 YSYEKL.

The chain recombines TRBV18 with TRBJ2-1, with D unresolved. In germline, CDR1 is KGHSH, CDR2 LQKENI. The CDR3 totals 12 residues. V lost 3 bases to trimming and J lost 9 bases, with 9 bases between them. As DNA, the CDR3 is TGTGCCAGCTCACCGGGCTGGGCTGAGCAGTTCTTC. Its protein is CASSPGWAEQFF.

The rearrangement joins TRBV30 to TRBJ1-2, with 7 bases lining up with TRBD1. The CDR3 is 15 residues long. Germline CDR1 and CDR2: GTSNPN and SVGIG (reference sequence). V was pared by 3 bases and J by 8 bases, with 15 bases of the junction left unmatched. In DNA form, the CDR3 reads TGTGCCTGGAGCTCATTGGGACAGCTATTTGGGGGCTACACCTTC. Protein: CAWSSLGQLFGGYTF.

The chain recombines TRBV7-9 with TRBJ2-5; D may be TRBD1 or TRBD2 (6 bases each). The CDR3 is 14 residues long. Between the trimmed V and J ends, which lost 5 bases and 4 bases, there was a span of 14 bases. CDR1 and CDR2 from the germline V gene are SEHNR and FQNEAQ (reference sequence). CDR3 amino acids: CASSPLGGGETQYF. CDR3 coding DNA: TGTGCCAGCAGCCCGCTAGGAGGGGGAGAGACCCAGTACTTC.

The rearrangement links TRBV7-8 to TRBJ1-3; 10 bases match TRBD1. The CDR3 has 16 amino acids. The ends lost 1 base at V and 2 bases at J; junction bases unmatched: 2. Germline V gene data show CDR1 as SGHVS and CDR2 as FQNEAQ. The CDR3 protein is CASSLGGQGPGNTIYF. The CDR3 nucleotides read TGTGCCAGCAGCTTAGGGGGACAGGGGCCTGGAAACACCATATATTTT.

This chain connects TRBV30 to TRBJ1-2; possible D gene TRBD1, 5 bases. The CDR3 is made up of 11 amino acids. The germline V gene has CDR1 GTSNPN and CDR2 SVGIG (reference sequence). Trimming removed 8 bases at V and 2 bases at J, with 9 bases between. CDR3 sequence: CAHGQNYGYTF. The CDR3 DNA reads as TGTGCCCATGGACAAAACTATGGCTACACCTTC.

This clone showed up just a few times. V usage is TRBV7-9 and J usage is TRBJ2-7; D is undetermined. The V gene's germline CDR1 is SEHNR and CDR2 FQNEAQ (reference sequence). V gave up 4 bases and J gave up 2 bases, with 15 bases separating them. CDR3 length: 15 residues. CDR3 loop: CASSSLKNFTYEQYV. The CDR3 nucleotides read TGTGCCAGCAGCTCGCTGAAGAACTTCACCTACGAGCAGTACGTC.

CDR3 amino acids: CASSFIPGDTGELFF. DNA for the CDR3: TGCGCCAGCAGCTTTATCCCAGGGGACACCGGGGAGCTGTTTTTT. The V gene is TRBV5-1, the J gene TRBJ2-2; D is perhaps TRBD1 (6 bases). The CDR3 spans 15 residues. Germline-derived CDR1 and CDR2 are SGHRS and YFSETQ. The V gene lost 2 bases and the J gene lost 3 bases, with 11 bases spanning the gap.

As DNA, the CDR3 is TGTGCCAGCAGCTTAGGCCCAGCCCGGAACGAGCAGTACGTC. It is translated as CASSLGPARNEQYV. The chain combines TRBV11-2 with TRBJ2-7, with no clear D. The V gene's germline CDR1 is SGHAT and CDR2 FQNNGV. CDR3 length equals 14 residues. V gave up 1 base and J gave up 5 bases, with 12 bases separating them.

This CDR3 is CASSLDGVQGARVGGYTF. CDR3 DNA: TGCGCCAGCAGCTTGGATGGAGTACAGGGGGCCCGTGTCGGGGGCTACACCTTC. The chain uses TRBV5-1 and TRBJ1-2; 9 positions match TRBD1. Losses at the gene ends were 0 bases for V and 8 bases for J; bases not matched to a gene: 17. CDR1 SGHRS and CDR2 YFSETQ come from the germline V gene. This CDR3 comprises 18 residues.

The rearrangement joins TRBV21-1 to TRBJ2-7; TRBD1, the D gene given by the table, was not confirmed from the DNA. TRBV21-1 represents a pseudogene. The CDR3 contains 16 residues. CDR3 DNA sequence: TGTGCCAGCAGACCCGAAGGCAGGGGGGTTTCCTACGAGCAGTACGTC. This sequence encodes CASRPEGRGVSYEQYV.

The chain is built from TRBV6-2 or TRBV6-3 and TRBJ1-4, with a tentative D call TRBD1 (5 bases). The germline V gene has CDR1 MNHEY and CDR2 SVGEGT. This CDR3 has 14 amino acids. Trimming took 7 bases from V and 7 from J, leaving 16 bases between them. In nucleotides, the CDR3 is TGTGCCAGCACCCCCGGGACGGGCCTTGAAAAACTGTTTTTT. It specifies CASTPGTGLEKLFF.

This clone was recorded once. The chain has TRBV5-4 and TRBJ1-1; D is undetermined. The CDR3 is 13 amino acids. Germline CDR1 SGHNT, CDR2 YYREEE (reference sequence). The V end lost 0 bases, the J end lost 7 bases, and 10 bases lay between the germline ends. The CDR3 region has the DNA TGTGCCAGCAGCTTGGTTTCGGGGAGTGAAGCTTTCTTT. This codes for CASSLVSGSEAFF.

V is TRBV5-6 and J is TRBJ1-2; D remains unclear. CDR1 and CDR2 (germline): SGHDT, YYEEEE. The V end lost 4 bases, the J end lost 4 bases, and 20 bases lay between the germline ends. The CDR3 length is 16 residues. Here the CDR3 reads CASSAGVTLKIYGYTF. The CDR3 DNA sequence: TGTGCCAGCAGCGCCGGAGTCACGCTAAAGATCTATGGCTACACCTTC.